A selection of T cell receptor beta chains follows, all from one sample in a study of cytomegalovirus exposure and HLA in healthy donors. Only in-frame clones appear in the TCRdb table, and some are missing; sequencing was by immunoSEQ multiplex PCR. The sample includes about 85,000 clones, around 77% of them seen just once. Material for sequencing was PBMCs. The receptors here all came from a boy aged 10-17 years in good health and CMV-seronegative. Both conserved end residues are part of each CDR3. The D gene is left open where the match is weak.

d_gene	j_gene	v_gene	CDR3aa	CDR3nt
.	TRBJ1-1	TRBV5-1	CASSPGQSEAFF	TGCGCCAGCAGCCCTGGGCAGAGTGAAGCTTTCTTT
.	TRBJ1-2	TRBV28	CASSFLGGYGYTF	TGTGCCAGCAGTTTCCTGGGAGGCTATGGCTACACCTTC
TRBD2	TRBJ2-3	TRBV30	CAWSPGLADTDTQYF	TGTGCCTGGAGTCCGGGACTAGCGGACACAGATACGCAGTATTTT
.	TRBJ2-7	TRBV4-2	CASSQETGTPYEQYF	TGTGCCAGCAGCCAAGAAACCGGGACTCCGTACGAGCAGTACTTC
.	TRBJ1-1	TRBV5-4	CASSSYRVRTEAFF	TGTGCCAGCAGCTCATACAGGGTTCGCACTGAAGCTTTCTTT
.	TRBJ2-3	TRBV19	CASSVQGAPDTQYF	TGTGCCAGTAGTGTACAGGGTGCCCCAGATACGCAGTATTTT
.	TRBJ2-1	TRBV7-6	CASSLGTGPDEQFF	TGTGCCAGCAGCTTAGGCACAGGGCCCGATGAGCAGTTCTTC
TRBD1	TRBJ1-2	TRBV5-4	CASSFRGQGDGYTF	TGTGCCAGCAGCTTTAGGGGACAGGGCGATGGCTACACCTTC
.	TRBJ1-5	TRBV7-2	CASSIEGGNQPQHF	TGTGCCAGCAGCATTGAGGGGGGCAATCAGCCCCAGCATTTT
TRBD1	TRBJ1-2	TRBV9	CASSAAQDRAYGYTF	TGTGCCAGCAGCGCAGCTCAGGACAGGGCCTATGGCTACACCTTC
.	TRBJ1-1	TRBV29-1	CSVVRGNTEAFF	TGCAGCGTTGTGAGAGGTAACACTGAAGCTTTCTTT